This TCR beta chain was obtained from a study of monozygotic twins with cystic fibrosis. Only in-frame clones appear in the TCRdb table, and some are missing; sequencing was by immunoSEQ multiplex PCR. The profile shows about 35,000 clones, 66% of them singletons. In germline, CDR1 is MGHRA, CDR2 YSYEKL. The CDR3 is 18 residues long. V dropped 4 bases and J dropped 7 bases, with 26 bases sitting between them. Sequenced material: blood. The sequence was collected from a girl aged 10-17 years with cystic fibrosis. The V gene is TRBV4-1, the J gene TRBJ2-1, with TRBD2 as a possible D gene (5 bases). The CDR3 region has the DNA TGCGCCAGCAGCCGCATACCTGGACTGTATTCGTCTACGAATGAGCAGTTCTTC. As protein: CASSRIPGLYSSTNEQFF.